Listed below are T cell receptor beta chains from one sample, sequenced in a study of blood T cell repertoires in COVID-19. The repertoire was sequenced with immunoSEQ multiplex PCR; TCRdb's copy has only in-frame clones and lacks some. The sample records about 260,000 clones, roughly 90% being singletons. The sequenced sample was peripheral blood. Source of these receptors: a human donor in a cohort sampled during active COVID-19. Each CDR3 is given with its conserved first and last residue.

>14|TRBJ1-1|TRBV19
CASSISGQNTEAFF
>14|TRBJ2-7|TRBV6-2/TRBV6-3
CASSFGQVTYEQYF
>12|TRBJ2-5|TRBV14
CASSQVRETQYF
>15|TRBJ1-4|TRBV5-5
CASSLVAATNEKLFF
>15|TRBJ2-7|TRBV19
CASSIPLTSGYEQYF
>15|TRBJ1-1|TRBV18
CASSPGGESNTEAFF
>13|TRBJ1-5|TRBV6-2/TRBV6-3
CASSLDFNQPQHF
>14|TRBJ1-1|TRBV15
CATSSLGGNTEAFF
>14|TRBJ2-7|TRBV5-6
CASSLLGQGDEQYF
>12|TRBJ2-7|TRBV27
CASSSPSYEQYF
>12|TRBJ1-2|TRBV19
CASNPGENGYTF
>15|TRBJ2-7|TRBV6-5
CASRGGTTSPYEQYF
>17|TRBJ1-2|TRBV7-9
CASSEKGTERANYGYTF
>12|TRBJ1-1|TRBV15
CATSRDNVEAFF
>17|TRBJ1-1|TRBV4-3
CASSQDLVRDWATEAFF
>15|TRBJ2-7|TRBV11-3
CASSPRDRGSGEQYF
>15|TRBJ1-1|TRBV5-4
CASSLDSTSNTEAFF
>13|TRBJ2-7|TRBV6-2/TRBV6-3
CASSRQGPREQYF
>13|TRBJ2-1|TRBV19
CASSMRGYNEQFF
>16|TRBJ2-1|TRBV6-2/TRBV6-3
CASSFPSGTGDYEQFF
>14|TRBJ2-7|TRBV6-5
CASRGTSGVYEQYF
>14|TRBJ1-4|TRBV9
CASSVHREGVKLFF
>12|TRBJ1-2|TRBV2
CASRGEDYGYTF
>12|TRBJ1-2|TRBV5-1
CASSLDPGGYTF
>15|TRBJ2-3|TRBV6-4
CASSDSSGRTDTQYF
>13|TRBJ2-7|TRBV7-6
CASSQNQGYEQYF
>15|TRBJ2-7|TRBV6-6
CASSYSPKSSYEQYF
>15|TRBJ2-1|TRBV4-1
CASSQVILASNEQFF
>13|TRBJ2-7|TRBV19
CASSMDFSYEQYF
>13|TRBJ2-7|TRBV27
CASSRVSAYEQYF
>15|TRBJ2-7|TRBV7-2
CASSPSPGTIYEQYF
>14|TRBJ2-7|TRBV5-4
CASSLNPGKDEQYF
>12|TRBJ1-1|TRBV29-1
CSVAGGGSEAFF
>14|TRBJ1-1|TRBV4-3
CASSQDPGETEAFF
>13|TRBJ2-1|TRBV7-9
CASNSGGYNEQFF
>13|TRBJ1-2|TRBV20-1
CSASPREGGGYTF
>14|TRBJ1-4|TRBV28
CASRYLDRDEKLFF
>16|TRBJ1-1|TRBV3-1/TRBV3-2
CASSSRRSLGHTEAFF
>15|TRBJ1-2|TRBV7-6
CASSLQDRGNYGYTF
>12|TRBJ1-2|TRBV30
CAWEGTGYGYTF